This record looks at one TCR beta chain sequence and its context. The entry originates in a study of OX40 agonist ivuxolimab in advanced cancers. Measured with immunoSEQ multiplex PCR; TCRdb has only the in-frame clones, and not every one. Of about 150,000 clones in the sample, 85% to 95% are singletons; the top ten hold around 0.28%. This sequence originates from an adult with an advanced solid tumor such as melanoma, head and neck, liver or kidney cancer. Sequencing was performed on CD4+ or CD8+ T cells sorted from blood, taken in a trial of the OX40 agonist ivuxolimab.

For the CDR3, the DNA is TGTGCCAGCAGCGCGTGGGACAGAGCAAATGAAAAACTGTTTTTT. Translation gives CASSAWDRANEKLFF. The rearrangement links TRBV7-7 to TRBJ1-4; 7 bases map to TRBD1. The ends lost 5 bases at V and 5 bases at J; junction bases unmatched: 8. This CDR3 contains 15 residues. Looked up from germline, CDR1 is SSHAT and CDR2 is FNYEAQ (reference sequence).